One and the same sample provided the 8 T cell receptor beta chains below, sequenced in a study of T cell clonality in common variable immunodeficiency. Clones were sequenced by immunoSEQ multiplex PCR, and TCRdb holds only the in-frame ones, with some missing. The sample holds about 35,000 clones, and no clone turns up only once. Sequencing was performed on peripheral blood mononuclear cells. All receptors come from a person between 18 and 69 years old in good health.

The table lists this clone with many counts. The read halts 3 residues ahead of the CDR3 end, with the missing end drawn from the germline J gene. The chain has TRBV5-5 and TRBJ2-7, with D perhaps matching TRBD2 (7 bases). The V end was cut by 4 bases, the J end by 4 bases, with 18 bases between. Germline CDR1 SGHKS, CDR2 YYEKEE (reference sequence). This CDR3 is 15 amino acids long. The CDR3 sequence: CASSKPGGRVYEQYF. CDR3 DNA (partial): TGTGCCAGCAGCAAGCCGGGGGGCCGGGTTTACGAG.

This clone was counted ten times or more. The read terminates 3 residues before the CDR3 end, so the remaining end is supplied by the germline J gene. The gene calls are TRBV5-1 and TRBJ2-1; no firm D call. V was clipped by 8 bases and J by 8 bases, with 17 bases between them. There are 13 residues in the CDR3. The germline V gene has CDR1 SGHRS and CDR2 YFSETQ. CDR3 DNA (partial): TGCGCCAGTGCATTTTTGGTTAGTGATGAG. It specifies CASAFLVSDE. The entire CDR3 protein reads CASAFLVSDEQFF. Full variable domain (missing parts from reference TRBV5-1 and TRBJ2-1): KAGVTQTPRYLIKTRGQQVTLSCSPISGHRSVSWYQQTPGQGLQFLFEYFSETQRNKGNFPGRFSGRQFSNSRSEMNVSTLELGDSALYLCASAFLVSDEQFFGPGTRLTVL.

This clone was found a few times. At one boundary the junction diverges from the germline segment, which might be a read error. With the read ending 3 residues before the CDR3 end, the germline J gene is used to fill in that end. The chain couples TRBV20-1 to TRBJ2-3; 10 nucleotides align to TRBD2. Germline lookup yields CDR1 DFQATT and CDR2 SNEGSKA (reference sequence). This CDR3 is built from 15 residues. CDR3 sequence: CSATQSGRAAETQYF. The covered CDR3 bases are TGCAGTGCTACCCAAAGCGGGAGGGCCGCAGAGACG.

Many counts were recorded for this clone. The CDR3 end is not reached by the read, which stops 3 residues before it; the germline J gene fills it in. The chain couples TRBV5-1 to TRBJ1-3; D remains unclear. V gave up 3 bases and J gave up 0 bases, with 10 bases separating them. The germline CDR1 and CDR2 sequences are SGHRS and YFSETQ. The CDR3 length is 15 residues. The CDR3 DNA, read in part, is TGCGCCAGCAGCTCGGGTAGCCGCTCTGGAAACACC. Amino acid sequence: CASSSGSRSGNT. In full, the CDR3 reads CASSSGSRSGNTIYF.

This clone was counted many times. With a much larger clone just one base away, this may be a read error. The read ends 3 residues before the CDR3 terminus; that terminus is restored from the germline J gene. The V and J genes are TRBV5-1 and TRBJ1-4, with D perhaps matching TRBD1 (6 bases). This CDR3 contains 14 residues. CDR1 is SGHRS, CDR2 YFSETQ, per germline. The CDR3 DNA, read in part, is TGCGCCAGCCAACAGGGCCCCGGGGCCAACGTA. This encodes CASQQGPGANV. The whole CDR3 protein is CASQQGPGANVLFF.

This clone appeared many times. The read halts 3 residues ahead of the CDR3 end, with the missing end drawn from the germline J gene. The chain joins TRBV5-1 to TRBJ2-1; the match to TRBD1 covers 10 bases. The junction had 3 bases not matched to a gene; V was cut back by 0 bases and J by 9 bases. CDR3 size: 14 residues. Germline CDR1 reads SGHRS; CDR2 reads YFSETQ. CDR3 bases read: TGCGCCAGCAGCTTGGGGGGGACAGGGGCTGAG. As protein: CASSLGGTGAE. The full-length CDR3 reads as CASSLGGTGAEQFF.

This clone was detected ten times or more. Sequencing ends 3 residues short of the CDR3 end; the germline J gene provides the rest. The chain joins TRBV29-1 to TRBJ1-4; 8 nucleotides agree with TRBD1. Trimming at V came to 3 bases and at J to 7 bases, leaving 7 bases not matched to a gene. The CDR3 consists of 14 residues. Germline lookup yields CDR1 SQVTM and CDR2 ANQGSEA. CDR3 amino acids: CSVEDREVGEKLFF. CDR3 DNA (partial): TGCAGCGTTGAGGACAGGGAAGTTGGTGAAAAA. The complete variable domain, with remaining parts taken from reference TRBV29-1 and TRBJ1-4, reads SAVISQKPSRDICQRGTSLTIQCQVDSQVTMMFWYRQQPGQSLTLIATANQGSEATYESGFVIDKFPISRPNLTFSTLTVSNMSPEDSSIYLCSVEDREVGEKLFFGSGTQLSVL.

There are many counts of this clone. The read is 3 residues too short to cover the CDR3 end, so that end is filled in from the germline J gene. The rearrangement joins TRBV20-1 to TRBJ2-3; no clear D. This CDR3 contains 13 residues. Germline V lookup: CDR1 DFQATT, CDR2 SNEGSKA (reference sequence). Trimming took 6 bases from V and 5 from J, leaving 15 bases between them. The part of the CDR3 DNA that was read is TGCAGTGCCACCCCCGAATCGGTAGATACG. This gives the protein CSATPESVDT. From start to end, the CDR3 is CSATPESVDTQYF.